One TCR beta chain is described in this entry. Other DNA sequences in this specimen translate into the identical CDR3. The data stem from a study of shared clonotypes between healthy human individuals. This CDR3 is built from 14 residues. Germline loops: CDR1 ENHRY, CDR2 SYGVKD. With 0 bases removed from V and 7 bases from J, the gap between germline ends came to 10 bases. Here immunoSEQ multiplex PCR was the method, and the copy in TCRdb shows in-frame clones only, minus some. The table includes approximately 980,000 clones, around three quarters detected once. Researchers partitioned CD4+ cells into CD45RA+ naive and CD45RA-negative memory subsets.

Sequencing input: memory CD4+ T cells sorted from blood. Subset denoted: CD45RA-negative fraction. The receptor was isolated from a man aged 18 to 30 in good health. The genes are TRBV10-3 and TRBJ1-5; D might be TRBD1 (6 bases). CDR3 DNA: TGTGCCATCAGTGAGTCGGGGGCAGGGCAGCCCCAGCATTTT. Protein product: CAISESGAGQPQHF.